These 27 T cell receptor beta chains came from one sample sequenced in a study of response to subunit inactivated influenza vaccine. TCRdb fed the RT-PCR reads into MiXCR, producing one record per CDR3 protein. The sample includes hundreds of thousands of distinct CDR3 sequences, 14% of them seen just once. Sequencing was performed on PBMCs from blood, taken less than 15 days before vaccination. These receptors originate from a man aged 50-60 years who received an inactivated influenza vaccine.

About this clonotype itself: With a much larger clone just one base away, this may be a read error. The chain carries TRBV9 and TRBJ2-2, with no clear D. This CDR3 has 14 amino acids. The V end was cut by 0 bases, the J end by 0 bases, with 3 bases between. Germline assignment: CDR1 SGDLS and CDR2 YYNGEE. CDR3 nucleotide sequence: TGTGCCAGCAGCGTAGAGCCGAACACCGGGGAGCTGTTTTTT. Amino acids: CASSVEPNTGELFF.

The gene calls are TRBV7-3 and TRBJ2-5; D ambiguous. Germline values: CDR1 SGHTA, CDR2 FQGTGA. V was trimmed by 5 bases and J by 2 bases, leaving 12 bases between them. This CDR3 spans 14 amino acids. The CDR3 sequence is CASSPYGQQETQYF. The CDR3 region has the DNA TGTGCCAGCAGCCCATATGGGCAGCAAGAGACCCAGTACTTC.

The chain couples TRBV11-2 to TRBJ2-3; tentatively, D is TRBD2 (5 bases). The germline V and J ends were trimmed by 4 bases and 2 bases, with 19 bases remaining between them. Germline CDR1 SGHAT, CDR2 FQNNGV. The CDR3 has 17 amino acids. CDR3 protein: CASSSIGVRVLTDTQYF. In DNA, the CDR3 is TGTGCCAGCAGCTCAATCGGTGTGAGGGTCCTCACAGATACGCAGTATTTT.

At least ten counts were recorded for this clonotype. The chain has TRBV15 and TRBJ2-2; D gene uncertain. The germline V gene encodes CDR1 LNHNV and CDR2 YYDKDF (reference sequence). The CDR3 sequence is 16 residues long. The V gene lost 1 base and the J gene lost 1 base, with 10 bases spanning the gap. The CDR3 nucleotides are TGTGCCACCAGCAGAGCCCAGGCTGGGAACACCGGGGAGCTGTTTTTT. Amino acid sequence: CATSRAQAGNTGELFF.

This clonotype was recorded at least ten times. This chain links TRBV20-1 with TRBJ2-5, with 8 bases fitting TRBD2. The germline V gene encodes CDR1 DFQATT and CDR2 SNEGSKA (reference sequence). This CDR3 has 15 amino acids. V was pared by 5 bases and J by 4 bases, with 12 bases of the junction left unmatched. CDR3 sequence (DNA): TGCAGTGCTGGCTTGCACGGGGGGGCCGTAGAGACCCAGTACTTC. Its translation is CSAGLHGGAVETQYF.

This clonotype was seen a handful of times. This chain uses TRBV7-2 with TRBJ2-7, with D hard to call. The V end lost 5 bases, the J end lost 6 bases, and 17 bases lay between the germline ends. CDR3 length: 14 residues. Germline V gene data show CDR1 as SGHTA and CDR2 as FQGNSA. As DNA, the CDR3 is TGTGCCAGCAGCCCAGAATGGTCGGCTGGCGAGCAGTACTTC. Translating gives CASSPEWSAGEQYF.

This clonotype was picked up a small number of times. For the CDR3, the DNA is TGTGCCAGTACGGGCGGAGGCCCTGAGCCCCAGCATTTT. Its protein is CASTGGGPEPQHF. This rearrangement joins TRBV19 to TRBJ1-5; D not certain. Germline V gives CDR1 LNHDA, CDR2 SQIVND (reference sequence). Trimming removed 7 bases at V and 8 bases at J, with 15 bases between. CDR3 length: 13 amino acids.

V is TRBV15 and J is TRBJ1-1; tentative D call: TRBD1 (5 bases). V was cut by 1 base and J by 3 bases, with 12 bases left in between. This CDR3 has 15 residues. Germline V gene lookup returns CDR1 LNHNV and CDR2 YYDKDF (reference sequence). CDR3 sequence: CATSRGLTGDTEAFF. CDR3 sequence (DNA): TGTGCCACCAGCAGAGGCCTGACGGGGGACACTGAAGCTTTCTTT.

This clonotype was counted between two and nine times. The CDR3 here is CASKASGRSETQYF. The CDR3 coding sequence is TGTGCCAGCAAGGCTAGCGGGAGATCCGAGACCCAGTACTTC. The chain joins TRBV27 to TRBJ2-5; the match to TRBD2 covers 10 bases. J gave up 5 bases and V 7 bases, and 7 bases lay outside the gene matches. Germline assignment: CDR1 MNHEY and CDR2 SMNVEV (reference sequence). This CDR3 has 14 amino acids.

The chain uses TRBV12-3 or TRBV12-4 and TRBJ2-7; D is ambiguous. V shed 2 bases and J shed 5 bases, with 13 bases lying between them. The CDR3 contains 14 residues. The DNA for the CDR3 is TGTGCCAGCAGTTTACACAGTTTCCTGCACGAGCAGTACTTC. Protein: CASSLHSFLHEQYF.

V gene TRBV2 combines with J gene TRBJ2-7, with no clear D. This CDR3 region has 13 residues. V dropped 7 bases and J dropped 4 bases, with 14 bases sitting between them. Germline CDR1 SNHLY, CDR2 FYNNEI. CDR3 sequence reads: CASTLGWGYEQYF. The CDR3 nucleotides are TGTGCCAGCACGCTGGGCTGGGGTTACGAGCAGTACTTC.

The chain uses TRBV24-1 and TRBJ2-2; TRBD2 aligns across 14 bases. Trimming cost V 3 bases and J 6 bases; bases outside gene matches: 2. The CDR3 spans 16 residues. The germline CDR1 and CDR2 sequences are KGHDR and SFDVKD. CDR3 amino acids: CATSDRLAGGSGELFF. CDR3 sequence (DNA): TGTGCCACCAGTGATCGACTAGCGGGAGGGTCCGGGGAGCTGTTTTTT.

This clonotype has only a few counts. V and J are TRBV18 and TRBJ2-7; TRBD2 matches 7 bases. Germline-derived CDR1 and CDR2 are KGHSH and LQKENI. Trimming removed 4 bases from V and 4 bases from J; junction bases left unmatched: 10. The CDR3 is 15 residues long. CDR3: CASSQTSSRGYEQYF. The DNA for the CDR3 is TGTGCCAGCTCACAGACTAGCAGCCGGGGTTACGAGCAGTACTTC.

This clonotype appeared once. V is TRBV20-1 and J is TRBJ2-6, with TRBD1 matching 8 bases. CDR1 and CDR2 (germline): DFQATT, SNEGSKA (reference sequence). The CDR3 runs 15 residues. V gave up 7 bases and J gave up 2 bases; unmatched junction bases: 7. CDR3: CSVADRATGANVLTF. CDR3 DNA: TGCAGTGTTGCGGACAGGGCGACTGGGGCCAACGTCCTGACTTTC.

This clonotype was observed a few times. The V and J genes are TRBV5-6 and TRBJ2-1, with D perhaps TRBD1 (5 bases). The CDR3 is 16 amino acids. The V end lost 5 bases, the J end lost 4 bases, and 19 bases lay between the germline ends. CDR1 and CDR2 (germline): SGHDT, YYEEEE. CDR3 loop: CASRAGFREIYNEQFF. CDR3 coding DNA: TGTGCCAGCAGGGCAGGGTTTAGAGAAATTTACAATGAGCAGTTCTTC.

This clonotype was found a few times. This chain connects TRBV29-1 to TRBJ2-5, with 11 bases lining up with TRBD2. V trimming: 6 bases; J trimming: 3 bases; junction bases outside the gene matches: 12. The length of the CDR3 is 16 residues. The germline CDR1 and CDR2 sequences are SQVTM and ANQGSEA. The CDR3: CSVGSLAGVREETQYF. As DNA, the CDR3 is TGCAGCGTGGGGTCACTAGCGGGAGTTCGGGAAGAGACCCAGTACTTC.

This clonotype was recorded a few times. The V gene is TRBV20-1, the J gene TRBJ2-5; D might be TRBD1 (5 bases). Germline V gene data show CDR1 as DFQATT and CDR2 as SNEGSKA (reference sequence). Trimming cost V 1 base and J 2 bases, with 11 bases left between them. The CDR3 extends over 14 amino acids. CDR3 nucleotide sequence: TGCAGTGCTAGAGTGGCAGGGCGGCAAGAGACCCAGTACTTC. It codes for CSARVAGRQETQYF.

There are a few counts of this clonotype. V is TRBV20-1 and J is TRBJ2-5, with 7 bases matching TRBD2. Germline V gene data show CDR1 as DFQATT and CDR2 as SNEGSKA (reference sequence). V was pared by 4 bases and J by 5 bases, with 10 bases of the junction left unmatched. The CDR3 length is 14 residues. The CDR3 coding sequence is TGCAGTGCTATTGAGGGAGGGCCGGGTGAGACCCAGTACTTC. This sequence encodes CSAIEGGPGETQYF.

This clonotype was seen at least ten times. The V gene is TRBV11-2, the J gene TRBJ2-4; D is possibly TRBD1 (5 bases). The CDR3 spans 15 residues. Germline-derived CDR1 and CDR2 are SGHAT and FQNNGV. V gave up 1 base and J gave up 5 bases, with 12 bases separating them. The CDR3 here is CASSLGSGRENIQYF. The DNA of the CDR3 is TGTGCCAGCAGCTTAGGATCTGGCAGGGAAAACATTCAGTACTTC.

The chain is built from TRBV4-3 and TRBJ2-1; 9 bases map to TRBD2. This CDR3 has 17 residues. Unmatched junction bases numbered 12, after V lost 4 bases and J lost 5 bases. Germline assignment: CDR1 LGHNA and CDR2 YSLEER. The CDR3 sequence: CASSRTYSGSTHNEQFF. Written as DNA, the CDR3 is TGCGCCAGCAGCCGTACCTATAGCGGGAGTACCCACAATGAGCAGTTCTTC.

This clonotype was recorded a few times. The V call is TRBV11-2, the J call TRBJ2-3, with 10 bases matching TRBD2. This CDR3 contains 15 residues. J lost 4 bases, V lost 3 bases, and 4 bases had no gene match. Germline loops: CDR1 SGHAT, CDR2 FQNNGV. The CDR3 loop is CASSFRSGRADTQYF. The CDR3 region has the DNA TGTGCCAGCAGCTTTCGCAGCGGGAGGGCAGATACGCAGTATTTT.

The chain couples TRBV23-1 to TRBJ1-2; D call uncertain. TRBV23-1 is identified as an open reading frame with a role that is uncertain. The CDR3 loop spans 15 amino acids. V was pared by 0 bases and J by 2 bases, with 10 bases between. Here the CDR3 DNA reads TGCGCCAGCAGTCAATCTGGCGCCAGGAACTATGGCTACACCTTC. Translating it yields CASSQSGARNYGYTF.

In regard to this clonotype: Possible read error: a much larger clone is one base away. The V call is TRBV4-3, the J call TRBJ1-6; D not resolved. The CDR3 consists of 16 residues. Germline CDR1 reads LGHNA; CDR2 reads YSLEER. The V end lost 0 bases, the J end lost 13 bases, and 19 bases lay between the germline ends. The CDR3 sequence is CASSQELGLKERPLHF. CDR3 DNA: TGCGCCAGCAGCCAAGAGTTAGGGCTAAAAGAGCGGCCCCTCCACTTT.

A few counts support this clonotype. The chain combines TRBV6-2 or TRBV6-3 with TRBJ1-2; D unclear. The CDR3 runs 15 residues. Germline V gives CDR1 MNHEY, CDR2 SVGEGT. The V and J ends lost 3 bases and 0 bases respectively, with 11 bases between them. CDR3 sequence reads: CASSYLRASNYGYTF. The CDR3 coding sequence is TGTGCCAGCAGTTATTTAAGGGCTTCTAACTATGGCTACACCTTC.

This rearrangement joins TRBV28 to TRBJ2-2, with a tentative D call TRBD1 (6 bases). The CDR3 has 14 residues. Per germline, CDR1 MDHEN and CDR2 SYDVKM. V was trimmed by 5 bases and J by 7 bases, leaving 14 bases between them. Written as DNA, the CDR3 is TGTGCCAGCAGTCCGGTACAGGGTGGCGGGGAGCTGTTTTTT. Protein product: CASSPVQGGGELFF.

Points on this clonotype: The junction does not match germline at one end; this may be a read error. V and J are TRBV7-9 and TRBJ2-7, with a tentative D call TRBD1 (5 bases). The germline V gene has CDR1 SEHNR and CDR2 FQNEAQ (reference sequence). The CDR3 length is 10 residues. CDR3 residues: CASRALGAIF. The DNA for the CDR3 is TGTGCCAGCAGAGCCCTAGGGGCGATTTTC. Combining the CDR3 with reference TRBV7-9 and TRBJ2-7 gives the whole variable domain DTGVSQNPRHKITKRGQNVTFRCDPISEHNRLYWYRQTLGQGPEFLTYFQNEAQLEKSRLLSDRFSAERPKGSFSTLEIQRTEQGDSAMYLCASRALGAIFGPGTRLTVT.

This clonotype was picked up one time. With a much larger clone just one base away, this may be a read error. The genes are TRBV6-2 or TRBV6-3 and TRBJ1-1, with a possible D match to TRBD1 (5 bases). The length of the CDR3 is 12 residues. Per germline, CDR1 MNHEY and CDR2 SVGEGT. Trimming removed 2 bases from V and 10 bases from J, with 11 bases in between. The CDR3 region has the DNA TGTGCCAGCAGTTACGGTCAGGGTGGAGCTTTCTTT. Its translation is CASSYGQGGAFF.